The 25 T cell receptor beta chains in this list originate from one sample, sequenced in a study of shared clonotypes between healthy human individuals. The data were produced by immunoSEQ multiplex PCR, yet TCRdb's version contains in-frame clones alone and is incomplete. The sample yields approximately 470,000 clones, 81% seen once. Sequencing input: PBMCs. The receptors derive from a woman in her 40s in good health. Some clones in this sample may be carry-over from other donors' samples.

The table lists this clone with a count of one. The V call is TRBV10-3, the J call TRBJ2-1; weak D call: TRBD2 (6 bases). This CDR3 is built from 15 residues. CDR1 and CDR2 from the germline V gene are ENHRY and SYGVKD. V lost 0 bases to trimming and J lost 4 bases, with 10 bases between them. CDR3 residues: CAISESPSAYNEQFF. CDR3 bases: TGTGCCATCAGTGAGTCGCCTAGCGCTTACAATGAGCAGTTCTTC.

DNA of the CDR3: TGTGCCAGTAGTATCGGGACAGGGTTCAATCAGCCCCAGCATTTT. This codes for CASSIGTGFNQPQHF. This chain uses TRBV19 with TRBJ1-5; TRBD1 agrees at 9 bases. The CDR3 has 15 amino acids. Germline V gives CDR1 LNHDA, CDR2 SQIVND (reference sequence). Trimming cost V 3 bases and J 3 bases; bases outside gene matches: 3.

The chain combines TRBV6-1 with TRBJ2-7; 9 bases fit TRBD1. The J segment lost 1 base and the V segment lost 6 bases, leaving 7 bases of the junction unmatched. CDR3 size: 15 residues. Per germline, CDR1 MNHNS and CDR2 SASEGT. Here the CDR3 DNA reads TGTGCCAGCAGGGCGGCCGGGACAGGGTCCTACGAGCAGTACTTC. Translation: CASRAAGTGSYEQYF.

In regard to this clone: Only one base separates this from a far larger clonotype, so it likely reflects a read error. The CDR3 region is CDWSVRGTGKGYEQYF. The CDR3 nucleotides are TGTGACTGGAGTGTACGGGGGACAGGGAAAGGCTACGAGCAGTACTTC. This sequence joins TRBV30 and TRBJ2-7, with 9 positions matching TRBD1. The CDR3 contains 16 residues. The germline CDR1 and CDR2 sequences are GTSNPN and SVGIG (reference sequence).

CDR3 in DNA: TGTGCCAGCAGGCCGACTAGGGCCGGGGAGCTGTTTTTT. Protein: CASRPTRAGELFF. The chain combines TRBV2 with TRBJ2-2, with TRBD2 as a possible D gene (6 bases). Germline CDR1 and CDR2: SNHLY and FYNNEI. V was cut by 6 bases and J by 6 bases, with 11 bases left in between. This CDR3 is built from 13 residues. Complete variable domain (other parts from reference TRBV2 and TRBJ2-2): EPEVTQTPSHQVTQMGQEVILRCVPISNHLYFYWYRQILGQKVEFLVSFYNNEISEKSEIFDDQFSVERPDGSNFTLKIRSTKLEDSAMYFCASRPTRAGELFFGEGSRLTVL.

The genes are TRBV19 and TRBJ1-2; 8 nucleotides match TRBD1. The V gene end was trimmed by 3 bases and the J gene end by 8 bases; junction bases not matched to a gene: 11. The germline gives CDR1 LNHDA, CDR2 SQIVND (reference sequence). This CDR3 region has 15 residues. The CDR3 spells CASSIPRQGKEGYTF. The DNA for the CDR3 is TGTGCCAGTAGTATCCCCCGACAGGGGAAGGAGGGCTACACCTTC.

This chain uses TRBV4-1 with TRBJ2-2; perhaps D is TRBD1 or TRBD2 (6 bases each). The CDR3 contains 13 residues. With 4 bases removed from V and 6 bases from J, the gap between germline ends came to 9 bases. Looked up from germline, CDR1 is MGHRA and CDR2 is YSYEKL. CDR3 loop: CASSRGAPGELFF. Written as DNA, the CDR3 is TGCGCCAGCAGCCGGGGGGCCCCCGGGGAGCTGTTTTTT.

V and J are TRBV7-8 and TRBJ1-3; unclear D gene. Germline values: CDR1 SGHVS, CDR2 FQNEAQ. This CDR3 has 15 residues. Trimming left V 2 bases short and J 0 bases short, with 8 bases between. CDR3 sequence: CASSLSRGSGNTIYF. The CDR3 DNA sequence: TGTGCCAGCAGCTTAAGCCGTGGCTCTGGAAACACCATATATTTT.

V and J are TRBV5-4 and TRBJ1-3; D is unclear. CDR3 size: 16 residues. Trimming left V 1 base short and J 0 bases short, with 11 bases between. Per the germline V gene, CDR1 is SGHNT and CDR2 is YYREEE (reference sequence). CDR3 sequence: CASSLSKRSSGNTIYF. The CDR3 DNA sequence: TGTGCCAGCAGCTTGTCCAAGCGGTCCTCTGGAAACACCATATATTTT.

This chain connects TRBV29-1 to TRBJ1-1; the D is unclear. The CDR3 length is 12 residues. Germline V CDR1 and CDR2: SQVTM, ANQGSEA. CDR3 bases: TGCAGTTACTCTCAGGCGAACACTGAAGCTTTCTTT. Its protein product is CSYSQANTEAFF.

In regard to this clone: Compared with germline, one end of the junction differs, possibly owing to a read error. This chain uses TRBV11-2 with TRBJ2-3; tentatively, D is TRBD1 or TRBD2 (5 bases each). CDR3 length: 15 residues. Germline CDR1 and CDR2: SGHAT and FQNNGV. In DNA, the CDR3 is TGTGCCAGCAGCTCAGCGGACCCTAGCACAGGTACGCAGTATTTT. It yields the protein CASSSADPSTGTQYF.

Many counts were recorded for this clone. The chain links TRBV7-8 to TRBJ2-5; TRBD1 matches at 8 bases. This CDR3 has 17 amino acids. Germline-derived CDR1 and CDR2 are SGHVS and FQNEAQ. After removal of 0 bases from V and 2 bases from J, the junction contained 8 bases not matched to a gene. The CDR3 bases are TGTGCCAGCAGCTTAGCGCAGGGGGCTGTGTTACAAGAGACCCAGTACTTC. Translated: CASSLAQGAVLQETQYF.

The chain joins TRBV6-6 to TRBJ2-1; 11 bases agree with TRBD1. With 6 bases clipped from V and 3 bases from J, the junction kept 7 bases outside the gene matches. This CDR3 spans 16 amino acids. Germline V gives CDR1 MNHNY, CDR2 SVGAGI (reference sequence). The CDR3 reads CASRETGTGGYNEQFF. CDR3 sequence (DNA): TGTGCCAGCAGGGAGACCGGGACAGGGGGCTACAATGAGCAGTTCTTC.

The gene calls are TRBV15 and TRBJ2-5; D perhaps matches TRBD2 (6 bases). Germline V CDR1 and CDR2: LNHNV, YYDKDF (reference sequence). This CDR3 region has 15 residues. With 5 bases removed from V and 0 bases from J, the gap between germline ends came to 13 bases. CDR3 nucleotides: TGTGCCACCAGCCGAATCGCTAGCGACCAAGAGACCCAGTACTTC. Protein sequence: CATSRIASDQETQYF.

This chain connects TRBV4-2 to TRBJ1-5; perhaps TRBD1 as D (5 bases). The CDR3 totals 16 residues. Trimming cost V 2 bases and J 2 bases, with 13 bases left between them. Germline V CDR1 and CDR2: LGHNA, YNFKEQ. The CDR3 spells CASSQRTGGGNQPQHF. As DNA, the CDR3 is TGTGCCAGCAGCCAACGAACAGGTGGGGGCAATCAGCCCCAGCATTTT.

The chain joins TRBV5-1 to TRBJ2-1; 10 bases agree with TRBD1. Looked up from germline, CDR1 is SGHRS and CDR2 is YFSETQ. The trim removed 4 bases at V and 7 bases at J, leaving 8 bases unmatched. The CDR3 has 15 amino acids. The CDR3 protein is CASSAGTGALNEQFF. The DNA of the CDR3 is TGCGCCAGCAGCGCCGGGACAGGGGCATTGAATGAGCAGTTCTTC.

Regarding this clone: A clone one base away is much larger, so this may be a read error. Other DNA sequences in this sample translate to the same CDR3. The chain recombines TRBV18 with TRBJ2-1; D tentatively reads TRBD1 or TRBD2 (6 bases each). The CDR3 covers 16 residues. The germline V gene encodes CDR1 KGHSH and CDR2 LQKENI. Trimming pared 3 bases from V and 5 bases from J, leaving 17 bases between. Written as DNA, the CDR3 is TGTGCCAGCTCACCGCCGTCCGGGGGCGGCCACAATGAGCAGTTCTTC. It is translated as CASSPPSGGGHNEQFF. The full variable domain, with the rest looked up from reference TRBV18 and TRBJ2-1, is NAGVMQNPRHLVRRRGQEARLRCSPMKGHSHVYWYRQLPEEGLKFMVYLQKENIIDESGMPKERFSAEFPKEGPSILRIQQVVRGDSAAYFCASSPPSGGGHNEQFFGPGTRLTVL.

This clone appeared many times. The V call is TRBV7-9, the J call TRBJ2-5; 7 bases fit TRBD1. The CDR3 has 14 amino acids. Germline V gene sequence: CDR1 SEHNR, CDR2 FQNEAQ (reference sequence). V gave up 3 bases and J gave up 5 bases; unmatched junction bases: 6. For the CDR3, the DNA is TGTGCCAGCAGCTTTGGGACAGCGCCCGAGACCCAGTACTTC. Translating gives CASSFGTAPETQYF.

This clone was seen more than once but under ten times. The V and J genes are TRBV2 and TRBJ2-7; the match to TRBD1 covers 7 bases. The V segment lost 5 bases and the J segment 4 bases; nucleotides outside the gene matches: 11. The CDR3 runs 15 residues. The germline gives CDR1 SNHLY, CDR2 FYNNEI. DNA of the CDR3: TGTGCCAGCAGTCCCATCCCGGGACAGCCTTACGAGCAGTACTTC. This sequence encodes CASSPIPGQPYEQYF.

The genes are TRBV5-1 and TRBJ2-1; D gene unclear. The CDR3 loop spans 14 amino acids. In germline, CDR1 is SGHRS, CDR2 YFSETQ. The ends were cut back, 3 bases at V and 10 bases at J, with 17 bases in the middle. The CDR3 reads CASSSEGTDREQFF. The CDR3 nucleotides read TGCGCCAGCAGCTCCGAAGGTACCGATCGGGAGCAGTTCTTC.

This clone was recorded only once. A much larger clone differs by one base, so this may be a read error. This rearrangement joins TRBV7-6 to TRBJ2-3, with D uncertain. V lost 4 bases and J lost 4, with 6 bases in between. The CDR3 length is 12 residues. Germline loops: CDR1 SGHVS, CDR2 FNYEAQ. The CDR3 loop reads CASSSAADTQYF. The CDR3 region has the DNA TGTGCCAGCAGCTCAGCAGCAGATACGCAGTATTTT. Together with reference TRBV7-6 and TRBJ2-3, the CDR3 gives the full variable domain: GAGVSQSPRYKVTKRGQDVALRCDPISGHVSLYWYRQALGQGPEFLTYFNYEAQQDKSGLPNDRFSAERPEGSISTLTIQRTEQRDSAMYRCASSSAADTQYFGPGTRLTVL.

This rearrangement joins TRBV7-9 to TRBJ1-3; 9 bases are a match to TRBD1. Germline assignment: CDR1 SEHNR and CDR2 FQNEAQ (reference sequence). The CDR3 contains 15 residues. After removal of 5 bases from V and 4 bases from J, the junction contained 6 bases not matched to a gene. For the CDR3, the DNA is TGTGCCAGCAGCCTAGGGACAGGGAGAGGAAACACCATATATTTT. Translated: CASSLGTGRGNTIYF.

Note on this clone: A far larger clone lies a single base away; this is likely a read error. The chain has TRBV27 and TRBJ2-1; TRBD2 matches at 7 bases. There are 15 residues in the CDR3. Germline trimming cut 7 bases from V and 5 bases from J; bases unmatched to any gene: 11. The germline CDR1 and CDR2 sequences are MNHEY and SMNVEV (reference sequence). The CDR3 DNA reads TGTGCCAGCACCCAGACTAGCAGAGGGGACAATGAGCAGTTCTTC. Encoded protein: CASTQTSRGDNEQFF.

This chain uses TRBV19 with TRBJ1-2, with 10 bases aligning to TRBD1. Germline V gives CDR1 LNHDA, CDR2 SQIVND (reference sequence). With 6 bases clipped from V and 4 bases from J, the junction kept 8 bases outside the gene matches. This CDR3 spans 15 amino acids. The CDR3: CASRTRDRGGYGYTF. Written as DNA, the CDR3 is TGTGCCAGTAGGACCCGGGACAGGGGAGGCTATGGCTACACCTTC.

The chain combines TRBV28 with TRBJ1-2, with 7 positions matching TRBD1. The CDR3 runs 12 residues. V trimming: 4 bases; J trimming: 8 bases; junction bases outside the gene matches: 4. Germline-derived CDR1 and CDR2 are MDHEN and SYDVKM. This CDR3 is CASSSDRFGYTF. The CDR3, as DNA: TGTGCCAGCAGTTCGGACAGGTTCGGCTACACCTTC.